These 21 T cell receptor beta chains were sequenced from one sample in a study of blood T cell repertoires in COVID-19 (dated by TCRdb to 2019 to 2021). The method behind the library was the immunoSEQ multiplex PCR assay. TCRdb's version of the immuneACCESS table is confined to in-frame rearrangements and falls short of the full clone set. An unresolved V gene accounts for under half of the shortfall where checked; the remainder is of unknown origin. This sample is represented by approximately 230,000 clones; about 90% of them were singletons. 1.5% to 2% of the sample lies in the top ten. Material for sequencing was PBMCs or T cells enriched from blood (not recorded which). The receptors derive from a woman younger than 35 who had recovered from COVID-19.

The chain combines TRBV4-2 with TRBJ1-6, with 11 bases that match TRBD1. The CDR3 runs to 17 residues. Trimming took 2 bases from V and 7 from J; bases not matched to a gene: 7. The germline gives CDR1 LGHNA, CDR2 YNFKEQ. The CDR3 DNA sequence: TGTGCCAGCAGCCAACTCTGGGACAGGGGGTCGAATTCACCCCTCCACTTT. Its translation: CASSQLWDRGSNSPLHF.

CDR3 region: CASSVGQGGQPQHF. The CDR3 coding sequence is TGTGCCAGCAGCGTTGGACAGGGGGGTCAGCCCCAGCATTTT. This chain connects TRBV7-8 to TRBJ1-5; TRBD1 aligns across 10 bases. V shed 5 bases, J shed 6 bases, and the junction held 4 bases outside the gene matches. CDR3 size: 14 residues. The V gene's germline CDR1 is SGHVS and CDR2 FQNEAQ.

This clone was found a few times. This chain connects TRBV9 to TRBJ2-1; 11 bases are shared with TRBD2. The V segment lost 3 bases and the J segment 7 bases; nucleotides outside the gene matches: 6. The CDR3 consists of 15 residues. CDR1 is SGDLS, CDR2 YYNGEE, per germline. Written as DNA, the CDR3 is TGTGCCAGCAGCGCTACTAGCGGGAGTGGGAATGAGCAGTTCTTC. It codes for CASSATSGSGNEQFF.

The V gene is TRBV11-3, the J gene TRBJ1-6; D call uncertain. The CDR3 is 14 residues long. V gave up 6 bases and J gave up 10 bases, with 16 bases separating them. From germline, CDR1 is SGHNT and CDR2 YENEEA. Written as DNA, the CDR3 is TGTGCCAGCAGTATAGGATCACGGGGATCACCCCTCCACTTT. This codes for CASSIGSRGSPLHF.

The J gene is TRBJ1-1, the V gene TRBV6-1; 9 positions agree with TRBD1. CDR3 length: 18 residues. With V trimmed by 3 bases and J by 0 bases, 11 bases remained unmatched. From germline, CDR1 is MNHNS and CDR2 SASEGT. The CDR3 DNA sequence: TGTGCCAGCAGTGATTCCCGGGACAGGGTTGACATGAACACTGAAGCTTTCTTT. Encoded protein: CASSDSRDRVDMNTEAFF.

The chain is built from TRBV28 and TRBJ1-2, with D perhaps TRBD1 (5 bases). Per germline, CDR1 MDHEN and CDR2 SYDVKM. The V and J ends lost 5 bases and 4 bases respectively, with 14 bases between them. CDR3 length: 14 residues. The CDR3 is CASSPGGAGYGYTF. CDR3 DNA: TGTGCCAGCAGTCCCGGGGGAGCGGGCTATGGCTACACCTTC.

This clone was recorded once. The CDR3 loop reads CSASPYPNEQFF. The DNA of the CDR3 is TGCAGTGCTAGTCCCTATCCGAATGAGCAGTTCTTC. This chain joins TRBV20-1 and TRBJ2-1; D remains ambiguous. This CDR3 has 12 amino acids. Germline loops: CDR1 DFQATT, CDR2 SNEGSKA (reference sequence). Trimming pared 3 bases from V and 7 bases from J, leaving 10 bases between.

The chain links TRBV11-3 to TRBJ2-7, with TRBD2 matching 13 bases. The CDR3 has 14 residues. V trimming: 5 bases; J trimming: 3 bases; junction bases outside the gene matches: 1. Germline CDR1 SGHNT, CDR2 YENEEA. CDR3 amino acids: CASSGTSGVYEQYF. The CDR3 nucleotides are TGTGCCAGCAGCGGGACTAGCGGGGTCTACGAGCAGTACTTC.

V gene TRBV9 combines with J gene TRBJ1-3; 7 nucleotides match TRBD1. This CDR3 is built from 17 residues. J was trimmed by 0 bases and V by 3 bases; bases with no gene match: 9. Germline CDR1 and CDR2: SGDLS and YYNGEE. CDR3 sequence: CASSGTGTEGSGNTIYF. The CDR3 DNA is TGTGCCAGCAGCGGGACCGGGACAGAAGGCTCTGGAAACACCATATATTTT.

The V and J genes are TRBV25-1 and TRBJ1-6, with TRBD1 matching 8 bases. The V gene's germline CDR1 is MGHDK and CDR2 SYGVNS. This CDR3 has 17 amino acids. J gave up 10 bases and V 4 bases, and 15 bases lay outside the gene matches. In nucleotides, the CDR3 is TGTGCCAGCAGTGGCACCCCCCCGACAGGGGTTAGCTCACCCCTCCACTTT. Translation: CASSGTPPTGVSSPLHF.

The chain joins TRBV9 to TRBJ2-5, with 9 bases matching TRBD2. CDR3 length: 16 amino acids. V lost 2 bases to trimming and J lost 5 bases; unmatched junction nucleotides: 10. In germline, CDR1 is SGDLS, CDR2 YYNGEE. The CDR3: CASSVWSSGIGETQYF. The CDR3 nucleotides are TGTGCCAGCAGCGTTTGGTCTAGCGGGATTGGGGAGACCCAGTACTTC.

This chain joins TRBV2 and TRBJ2-7; D gene ambiguous. CDR1 and CDR2 from the germline V gene are SNHLY and FYNNEI. V gave up 4 bases and J gave up 4 bases, with 8 bases separating them. CDR3 length equals 12 residues. The CDR3 region has the DNA TGTGCCAGCAGTGGATCCCGGTACGAGCAGTACTTC. Translated: CASSGSRYEQYF.

CDR3 sequence reads: CASSRRVQGNYGYTF. The CDR3 nucleotides are TGTGCCAGCAGTCGACGAGTACAGGGAAACTATGGCTACACCTTC. The chain couples TRBV27 to TRBJ1-2; a possible D gene is TRBD1 (6 bases). The CDR3 is 15 amino acids. V was shortened by 5 bases and J by 2 bases, with 15 bases between the two germline ends. The germline V gene encodes CDR1 MNHEY and CDR2 SMNVEV (reference sequence).

Worth noting for this clone: Mismatch with germline at one junction end may stem from a read error. The chain combines TRBV19 with TRBJ2-3; 9 bases match TRBD2. The V gene's germline CDR1 is LNHDA and CDR2 SQIVND (reference sequence). The CDR3 totals 14 residues. CDR3 sequence (DNA): TGTGCCAGTAGCACCGGGACTAGCATAGATACGCAGTATTTT. Its protein product is CASSTGTSIDTQYF.

This clone was observed a few times. The gene calls are TRBV11-2 and TRBJ2-7, with TRBD1 matching over 9 bases. Germline V CDR1 and CDR2: SGHAT, FQNNGV. The ends lost 2 bases at V and 5 bases at J; junction bases unmatched: 4. The CDR3 has 14 amino acids. This CDR3 reads CASSLLDRGHEQYF. CDR3 nucleotides: TGTGCCAGCAGCTTATTGGACAGGGGACACGAGCAGTACTTC.

The genes are TRBV5-4 and TRBJ1-1; D uncertain. Germline assignment: CDR1 SGHNT and CDR2 YYREEE (reference sequence). The CDR3 is made up of 13 amino acids. Trimming left V 4 bases short and J 1 base short, with 8 bases between. The CDR3: CASSLPGNTEAFF. In DNA form, the CDR3 reads TGTGCCAGCAGCCTCCCAGGGAACACTGAAGCTTTCTTT.

The V gene is TRBV12-5, the J gene TRBJ2-5; 7 nucleotides align to TRBD1. The V and J ends lost 6 bases and 5 bases, in that order; junction bases with no gene match: 6. The CDR3 is 13 residues long. Germline CDR1 is LGHNT and CDR2 is FRNRAP. The CDR3 region is CASGRQGLETQYF. The CDR3 coding sequence is TGTGCTAGTGGAAGACAGGGTTTGGAGACCCAGTACTTC.

The chain has TRBV5-1 and TRBJ1-3; TRBD1 might be the D (6 bases). Trimming removed 0 bases at V and 0 bases at J, with 10 bases between. Germline V gene sequence: CDR1 SGHRS, CDR2 YFSETQ. CDR3 size: 16 residues. The CDR3 sequence is CASSLEARGSGNTIYF. The CDR3 DNA follows: TGCGCCAGCAGCTTGGAAGCCAGGGGCTCTGGAAACACCATATATTTT.

The chain uses TRBV10-1 and TRBJ2-5; D is uncertain. Looked up from germline, CDR1 is WNHNN and CDR2 is SYGVQD (reference sequence). This CDR3 contains 14 residues. V lost 0 bases, J lost 1 base, and 6 bases lay in between. The CDR3 sequence is CASSESSSQETQYF. The CDR3 nucleotides are TGCGCCAGCAGTGAGTCGAGCTCCCAAGAGACCCAGTACTTC.

The rearrangement joins TRBV7-9 to TRBJ2-7; D may be TRBD1 (6 bases). With 6 bases removed from V and 7 bases from J, the gap between germline ends came to 13 bases. Germline V gene sequence: CDR1 SEHNR, CDR2 FQNEAQ (reference sequence). The CDR3 has 12 residues. CDR3 sequence (DNA): TGTGCCAGCAGGACAGGTCTAAGTGAGCAGTACTTC. It encodes CASRTGLSEQYF.

This clone occurred once. J is TRBJ1-1 and V is TRBV29-1, with 7 nucleotides matching TRBD1. CDR1 is SQVTM, CDR2 ANQGSEA, per germline. Trimming cost V 3 bases and J 5 bases; bases outside gene matches: 9. The CDR3 runs to 14 residues. CDR3 amino acids: CSVELTGRWTEAFF. CDR3 in DNA: TGCAGCGTTGAGTTGACAGGGAGGTGGACTGAAGCTTTCTTT. Filled out from reference TRBV29-1 and TRBJ1-1, the complete variable domain reads SAVISQKPSRDICQRGTSLTIQCQVDSQVTMMFWYRQQPGQSLTLIATANQGSEATYESGFVIDKFPISRPNLTFSTLTVSNMSPEDSSIYLCSVELTGRWTEAFFGQGTRLTVV.